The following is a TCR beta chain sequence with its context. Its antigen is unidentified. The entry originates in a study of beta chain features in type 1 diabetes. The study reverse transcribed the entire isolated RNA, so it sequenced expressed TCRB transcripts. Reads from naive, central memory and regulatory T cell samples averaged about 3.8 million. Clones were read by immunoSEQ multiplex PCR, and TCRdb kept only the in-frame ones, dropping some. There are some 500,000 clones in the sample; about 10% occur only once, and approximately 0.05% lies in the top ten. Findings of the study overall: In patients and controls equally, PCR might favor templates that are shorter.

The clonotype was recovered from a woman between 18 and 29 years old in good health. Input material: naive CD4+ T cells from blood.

The CDR3 protein is CSVRGSFIEQFF. DNA of the CDR3: TGCAGCGTACGTGGCTCCTTTATTGAGCAGTTCTTC. This chain connects TRBV29-1 to TRBJ2-1, with D hard to call. Per the germline V gene, CDR1 is SQVTM and CDR2 is ANQGSEA. The V gene lost 6 bases and the J gene lost 9 bases, with 15 bases spanning the gap. CDR3 length: 12 amino acids.